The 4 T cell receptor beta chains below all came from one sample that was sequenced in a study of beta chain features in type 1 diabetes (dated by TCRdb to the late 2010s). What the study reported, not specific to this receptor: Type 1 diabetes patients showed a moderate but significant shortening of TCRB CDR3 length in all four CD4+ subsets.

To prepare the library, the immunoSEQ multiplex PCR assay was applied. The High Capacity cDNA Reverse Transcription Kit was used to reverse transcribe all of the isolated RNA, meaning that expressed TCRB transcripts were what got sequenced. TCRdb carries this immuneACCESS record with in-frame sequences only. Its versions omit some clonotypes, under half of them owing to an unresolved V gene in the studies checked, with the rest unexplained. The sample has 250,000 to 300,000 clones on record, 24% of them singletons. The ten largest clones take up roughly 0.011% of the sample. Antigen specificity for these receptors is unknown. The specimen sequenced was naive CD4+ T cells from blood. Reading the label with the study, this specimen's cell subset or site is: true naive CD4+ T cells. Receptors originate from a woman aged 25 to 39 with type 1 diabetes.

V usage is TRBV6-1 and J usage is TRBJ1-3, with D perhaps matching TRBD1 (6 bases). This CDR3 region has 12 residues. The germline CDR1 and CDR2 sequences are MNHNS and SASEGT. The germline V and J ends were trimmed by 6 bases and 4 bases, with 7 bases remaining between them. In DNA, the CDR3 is TGTGCCAGCAGGGACAGCGGAAACACCATATATTTT. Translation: CASRDSGNTIYF.

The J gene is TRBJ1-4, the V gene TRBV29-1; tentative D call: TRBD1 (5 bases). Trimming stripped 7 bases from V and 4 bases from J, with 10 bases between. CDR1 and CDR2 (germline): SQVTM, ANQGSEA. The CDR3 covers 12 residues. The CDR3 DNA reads TGCAGCGCAGGGAGGGTTAATGAAAAACTGTTTTTT. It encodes CSAGRVNEKLFF.

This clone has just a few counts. In DNA, the CDR3 is TGCAGCGTTGGGCTAGCGGGAGCGGGGGAGCAGTACTTC. Protein product: CSVGLAGAGEQYF. V and J are TRBV29-1 and TRBJ2-7; 10 bases are a match to TRBD2. The V gene end was trimmed by 4 bases and the J gene end by 7 bases; junction bases not matched to a gene: 7. Germline V lookup: CDR1 SQVTM, CDR2 ANQGSEA. The CDR3 is 13 amino acids.

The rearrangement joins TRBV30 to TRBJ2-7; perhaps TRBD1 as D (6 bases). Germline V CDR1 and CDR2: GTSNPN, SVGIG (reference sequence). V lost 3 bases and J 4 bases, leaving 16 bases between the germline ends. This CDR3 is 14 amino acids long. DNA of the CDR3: TGTGCCTGGAGCGTGGCAGGGGATTTTTACGAGCAGTACTTC. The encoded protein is CAWSVAGDFYEQYF.